This passage covers 13 T cell receptor beta chains from one sample sequenced in a study of cytomegalovirus exposure and HLA in healthy donors. The PCR contained 60 Vbeta and 13 Jbeta primers. Sequencing used immunoSEQ multiplex PCR; TCRdb keeps in-frame clones, though not all of them. The sample lists 160,000 or so clones, roughly 80% occurring once. Sequenced material: PBMCs. The receptors originated from a man between 18 and 29 years old in good health and CMV-seropositive.

The CDR3 reads CASSVGQGPSYEQYF. DNA of the CDR3: TGTGCCAGCAGCGTGGGACAGGGGCCATCCTACGAGCAGTACTTC. The J gene is TRBJ2-7, the V gene TRBV9; 10 bases map to TRBD1. The CDR3 covers 15 residues. Germline lookup yields CDR1 SGDLS and CDR2 YYNGEE. V shed 2 bases, J shed 1 base, and the junction held 3 bases outside the gene matches.

This clone appeared once. Relative to the germline gene, one junction end is altered; a read error may explain this. The chain links TRBV18 to TRBJ2-5, with unresolved D. Germline V gives CDR1 KGHSH, CDR2 LQKENI. The CDR3 consists of 16 residues. The DNA for the CDR3 is TGTGCCAGCACACCAGGTCTTGCAAGCTCTCAAGAGACCCAGTACTTC. Translating it yields CASTPGLASSQETQYF.

The V call is TRBV5-1, the J call TRBJ2-1, with D uncertain. V lost 1 base to trimming and J lost 7 bases, with 9 bases between them. The CDR3 loop spans 13 amino acids. Germline assignment: CDR1 SGHRS and CDR2 YFSETQ. The CDR3 sequence is CASSLTTKNEQFF. CDR3 DNA: TGCGCCAGCAGCTTGACGACAAAGAATGAGCAGTTCTTC.

The V and J genes are TRBV7-9 and TRBJ2-1; TRBD2 matches 7 bases. V lost 5 bases to trimming and J lost 5 bases; unmatched junction nucleotides: 9. The length of the CDR3 is 15 residues. The V gene's germline CDR1 is SEHNR and CDR2 FQNEAQ (reference sequence). The CDR3 here is CASSPQASGHNEQFF. The CDR3 nucleotides read TGTGCCAGCAGCCCCCAGGCTAGCGGACACAATGAGCAGTTCTTC.

The chain joins TRBV7-9 to TRBJ1-1, with 12 positions matching TRBD1. The ends lost 5 bases at V and 2 bases at J; junction bases unmatched: 12. The CDR3 length is 18 residues. Germline assignment: CDR1 SEHNR and CDR2 FQNEAQ (reference sequence). The CDR3 DNA reads TGTGCCAGCAGCACCCGGGACAGGGGGCCCTTCTCAAACACTGAAGCTTTCTTT. Translating gives CASSTRDRGPFSNTEAFF.

In regard to this clone: The sample holds other DNA sequences that translate to the same CDR3. J is TRBJ1-6 and V is TRBV19, with TRBD1 matching over 11 bases. The CDR3 covers 15 residues. The germline gives CDR1 LNHDA, CDR2 SQIVND (reference sequence). J lost 9 bases, V lost 5 bases, and 6 bases had no gene match. CDR3 DNA sequence: TGTGCCAGTAGTCGGACAGGGGGCGATGGTTCACCCCTCCACTTT. The encoded protein is CASSRTGGDGSPLHF.

This chain joins TRBV6-5 and TRBJ2-2, with D hard to call. V gave up 5 bases and J gave up 5 bases, with 6 bases separating them. CDR3 length equals 12 residues. In germline, CDR1 is MNHEY, CDR2 SVGAGI. The CDR3 loop is CASSLLTGELFF. CDR3 bases: TGTGCCAGCAGTCTTTTAACCGGGGAGCTGTTTTTT.

The chain is built from TRBV19 and TRBJ2-7, with D tentatively TRBD1 (6 bases). The CDR3 is made up of 16 amino acids. V was cut by 3 bases and J by 5 bases, with 20 bases left in between. Per the germline V gene, CDR1 is LNHDA and CDR2 is SQIVND (reference sequence). The CDR3 loop reads CASSIASRGFGNEQYF. DNA for the CDR3: TGTGCCAGTAGTATTGCAAGCAGGGGATTTGGAAACGAGCAGTACTTC. Drawing the rest from reference TRBV19 and TRBJ2-7, the complete variable domain is DGGITQSPKYLFRKEGQNVTLSCEQNLNHDAMYWYRQDPGQGLRLIYYSQIVNDFQKGDIAEGYSVSREKKESFPLTVTSAQKNPTAFYLCASSIASRGFGNEQYFGPGTRLTVT.

CDR3 DNA: TGCGCCAGCAGCTTGGCGGTAGCGGGGAACAATGAGCAGTTCTTC. This codes for CASSLAVAGNNEQFF. The J gene is TRBJ2-1, the V gene TRBV5-1, with 8 nucleotides matching TRBD2. This CDR3 region has 15 residues. Per the germline V gene, CDR1 is SGHRS and CDR2 is YFSETQ. The trim removed 0 bases at V and 5 bases at J, leaving 4 bases unmatched.

This chain joins TRBV7-2 and TRBJ1-3; no firm D call. The CDR3 totals 14 residues. Trimming stripped 5 bases from V and 3 bases from J, with 11 bases between. Germline V gives CDR1 SGHTA, CDR2 FQGNSA. This CDR3 reads CASSVDSLGNTIYF. The CDR3 nucleotides are TGTGCCAGCAGCGTAGACTCCCTTGGAAACACCATATATTTT.

The chain employs TRBV2 and TRBJ2-7, with 7 bases that match TRBD1. Germline trimming cut 9 bases from V and 1 base from J; bases unmatched to any gene: 6. The CDR3 is made up of 13 amino acids. Per the germline V gene, CDR1 is SNHLY and CDR2 is FYNNEI. CDR3 sequence: CASNRDRSYEQYF. CDR3 nucleotides: TGTGCCAGTAACCGGGACAGATCCTACGAGCAGTACTTC.

This clone appeared once. The chain combines TRBV29-1 with TRBJ2-1; 7 bases are shared with TRBD1. The V and J ends lost 2 bases and 2 bases, in that order; junction bases with no gene match: 6. The CDR3 is 15 amino acids. Per germline, CDR1 SQVTM and CDR2 ANQGSEA. CDR3 sequence reads: CSVERRDRAYNEQFF. The CDR3 DNA reads TGCAGCGTTGAAAGAAGGGACAGAGCCTACAATGAGCAGTTCTTC.

The J gene is TRBJ2-7, the V gene TRBV18, with D possibly being TRBD1 (6 bases). This CDR3 has 14 amino acids. Trimming shortened V by 4 bases and J by 3 bases, and 13 bases separated the two germline ends. The germline gives CDR1 KGHSH, CDR2 LQKENI. CDR3 bases: TGTGCCAGCTCACGAACGACAGGAAACTACGAGCAGTACTTC. This sequence encodes CASSRTTGNYEQYF.